This T cell receptor beta chain was identified in a study of blood T cell repertoires in COVID-19. Across the whole study: Material from acute and convalescent COVID-19 was sourced from the United States, Italy and Spain. The cDNA or gDNA used as material had been derived from T cells, B-cell-depleted T cells, or PBMCs.

In the original analysis: Reference gene primer amplification gave estimated nucleated cell counts. The method was immunoSEQ multiplex PCR; TCRdb's version includes in-frame clones alone and lacks a portion of them. Clonal size and the V and J genes are those of that table, whereas D and trimming came from the DNA. The sample lists approximately 93,000 clones; approximately 80% were seen once. The CDR3 covers 12 residues. The V and J ends lost 8 bases and 5 bases respectively, with 10 bases between them. Germline V CDR1 and CDR2: SNHLY, FYNNEI. The sequence was collected from a woman at least 80 years old with acute or convalescent COVID-19. Source material: peripheral blood. The J gene is TRBJ2-1, the V gene TRBV2; D ambiguous. In DNA form, the CDR3 reads TGTGCCAGCCGAACTATTAACAATGAGCAGTTCTTC. It encodes CASRTINNEQFF.